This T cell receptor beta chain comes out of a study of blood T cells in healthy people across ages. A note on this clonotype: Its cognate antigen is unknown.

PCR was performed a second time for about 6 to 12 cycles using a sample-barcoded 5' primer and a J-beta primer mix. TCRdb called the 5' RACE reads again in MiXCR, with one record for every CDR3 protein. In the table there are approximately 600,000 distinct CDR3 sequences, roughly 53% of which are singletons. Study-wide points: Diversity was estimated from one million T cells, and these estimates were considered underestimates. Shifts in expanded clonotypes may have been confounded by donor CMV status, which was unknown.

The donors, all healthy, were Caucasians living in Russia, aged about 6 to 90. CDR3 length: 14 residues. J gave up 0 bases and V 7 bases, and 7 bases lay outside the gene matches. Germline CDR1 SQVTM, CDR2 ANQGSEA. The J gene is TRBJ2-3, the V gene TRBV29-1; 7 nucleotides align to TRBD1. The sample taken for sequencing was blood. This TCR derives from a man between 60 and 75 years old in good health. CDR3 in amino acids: CSAEQGPSTDTQYF. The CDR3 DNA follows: TGCAGCGCCGAACAGGGGCCGAGCACAGATACGCAGTATTTT.